Presented here are 18 T cell receptor beta chains from one specimen sequenced in a study of cytotoxic CD8 clonotypes in ibrutinib-treated CLL. Assay: immunoSEQ multiplex PCR; the TCRdb copy retains only in-frame clones and omits some. The top ten hold roughly two fifths of the sample, which has about 5,100 clones, 65% to 70% seen once. The specimen comprised PBMCs, sampled before ibrutinib treatment. The receptors shown here come from a human donor with chronic lymphocytic leukemia.

This clone appeared a few times. This chain joins TRBV7-3 and TRBJ2-5, with D perhaps matching TRBD1 or TRBD2 (6 bases each). Deletions cut 5 bases from V and 5 bases from J, with 21 bases between. The CDR3 is 16 amino acids. CDR1 and CDR2 (germline): SGHTA, FQGTGA. The DNA of the CDR3 is TGTGCCAGCAGCCTTCAGCCTCTGGGGGCGGGGGAGACCCAGTACTTC. Protein: CASSLQPLGAGETQYF.

V and J are TRBV7-9 and TRBJ2-1; TRBD2 agrees at 10 bases. Germline loops: CDR1 SEHNR, CDR2 FQNEAQ (reference sequence). V lost 8 bases to trimming and J lost 8 bases; unmatched junction nucleotides: 9. The CDR3 consists of 14 residues. This CDR3 is CASGGTSDLDEQFF. CDR3 bases: TGTGCCAGCGGCGGGACTAGCGACCTGGATGAGCAGTTCTTC.

This clone is a singleton in its sample. The chain uses TRBV7-9 and TRBJ1-4, with TRBD1 matching 7 bases. J was trimmed by 5 bases and V by 3 bases; bases with no gene match: 9. Germline CDR1 is SEHNR and CDR2 is FQNEAQ (reference sequence). This CDR3 has 16 residues. The CDR3 region is CASSLGEGAENEKLFF. In DNA, the CDR3 is TGTGCCAGCAGCTTGGGGGAGGGGGCCGAAAATGAAAAACTGTTTTTT.

This rearrangement joins TRBV19 to TRBJ1-2; D is perhaps TRBD1 (5 bases). CDR3 length: 15 amino acids. Between the trimmed V and J ends, which lost 7 bases and 3 bases, there was a span of 18 bases. Germline-derived CDR1 and CDR2 are LNHDA and SQIVND (reference sequence). This CDR3 is CASTSSWQGDYGYTF. The CDR3 nucleotides are TGTGCCAGTACCTCCAGTTGGCAGGGAGACTATGGCTACACCTTC.

This clone is labeled large (0.1 to 1%). The CDR3 DNA reads TGCGCCAGCAGCCAAGAAGGGACAGTGGCCTACGAGCAGTACTTC. It encodes CASSQEGTVAYEQYF. The genes are TRBV4-1 and TRBJ2-7; 7 positions agree with TRBD1. After removal of 0 bases from V and 2 bases from J, the junction contained 4 bases not matched to a gene. The CDR3 contains 15 residues. Germline V CDR1 and CDR2: MGHRA, YSYEKL.

The chain links TRBV7-9 to TRBJ2-3; TRBD2 is a possible D gene (7 bases). The CDR3 is 14 amino acids. V lost 5 bases and J 6 bases, leaving 15 bases between the germline ends. Per germline, CDR1 SEHNR and CDR2 FQNEAQ (reference sequence). CDR3 coding DNA: TGTGCCAGCAGCCCCGAGGGGGGGTGGGATACGCAGTATTTT. Translation gives CASSPEGGWDTQYF.

In this sample, this clone turned up a few times. The chain has TRBV4-1 and TRBJ2-7; TRBD2 matches at 10 bases. Losses at the gene ends were 6 bases for V and 0 bases for J; bases not matched to a gene: 5. The germline gives CDR1 MGHRA, CDR2 YSYEKL. This CDR3 is 15 amino acids long. CDR3: CASSRAGGLSYEQYF. The CDR3 nucleotides read TGCGCCAGCAGTCGAGCGGGGGGGCTCTCCTACGAGCAGTACTTC.

The J gene is TRBJ2-5, the V gene TRBV7-2, with D possibly TRBD2 on 6 matching bases. This CDR3 spans 14 amino acids. V gave up 1 base and J gave up 14 bases, with 20 bases separating them. CDR1 is SGHTA and CDR2 is FQGNSA in the germline V gene. The DNA of the CDR3 is TGTGCCAGCAGCTTAGTCGCGGGAATCCGGTCGTGTTACTTC. It encodes CASSLVAGIRSCYF.

Sample share makes this clone medium-sized. The chain uses TRBV5-1 and TRBJ1-1; the D is unclear. Trimming shortened V by 1 base and J by 6 bases, and 7 bases separated the two germline ends. Germline V gives CDR1 SGHRS, CDR2 YFSETQ. The length of the CDR3 is 12 residues. The CDR3 loop is CASSLLGSEAFF. CDR3 nucleotide sequence: TGCGCCAGCAGCTTGTTGGGGTCTGAAGCTTTCTTT.

This clone was detected only a few times. The chain links TRBV5-5 to TRBJ1-4, with 9 bases fitting TRBD1. The CDR3 is 14 residues long. Germline trimming cut 4 bases from V and 5 bases from J; bases unmatched to any gene: 3. Germline CDR1 is SGHKS and CDR2 is YYEKEE (reference sequence). The CDR3 spells CASSQGQGNEKLFF. DNA of the CDR3: TGTGCCAGCAGCCAAGGACAGGGGAATGAAAAACTGTTTTTT.

The gene calls are TRBV7-9 and TRBJ1-1; perhaps TRBD1 as D (6 bases). Trimming removed 3 bases from V and 3 bases from J, with 17 bases in between. The CDR3 extends over 16 amino acids. Germline-derived CDR1 and CDR2 are SEHNR and FQNEAQ (reference sequence). CDR3 protein: CASSLSRGQYHTEAFF. Written as DNA, the CDR3 is TGTGCCAGCAGCTTGAGCCGAGGACAGTATCACACTGAAGCTTTCTTT.

About this clone: A junction boundary mismatches the germline segment, possibly from a read error. The gene calls are TRBV27 and TRBJ1-2; D ambiguous. The CDR3 loop spans 15 amino acids. Germline V gene sequence: CDR1 MNHEY, CDR2 SMNVEV (reference sequence). The CDR3 here is CASSPSIPNNDGYTF. CDR3 in DNA: TGTGCCAGCAGTCCCTCTATTCCCAATAACGATGGCTACACCTTC.

The chain recombines TRBV5-6 with TRBJ2-7; tentatively, D is TRBD1 (6 bases). Trimming stripped 4 bases from V and 2 bases from J, with 16 bases between. The CDR3 covers 15 residues. Germline V lookup: CDR1 SGHDT, CDR2 YYEEEE. The CDR3, as DNA: TGTGCCAGCAGCCCCCAGGGGAACACCCCCTACGAGCAGTACTTC. Translation gives CASSPQGNTPYEQYF.

This sequence joins TRBV7-2 and TRBJ1-1; no clear D. This CDR3 spans 12 amino acids. Germline CDR1 and CDR2: SGHTA and FQGNSA. V lost 5 bases, J lost 4 bases, and 8 bases lay in between. As DNA, the CDR3 is TGTGCCAGCAGCGCATCATTCACTGAAGCTTTCTTT. This translates into CASSASFTEAFF. Together with reference TRBV7-2 and TRBJ1-1, the CDR3 gives the full variable domain: GAGVSQSPSNKVTEKGKDVELRCDPISGHTALYWYRQSLGQGLEFLIYFQGNSAPDKSGLPSDRFSAERTGGSVSTLTIQRTQQEDSAVYLCASSASFTEAFFGQGTRLTVV.

The rearrangement uses TRBV4-1 and TRBJ2-7, with D possibly called TRBD1 or TRBD2 (5 bases each). Germline V lookup: CDR1 MGHRA, CDR2 YSYEKL. The CDR3 contains 17 residues. With 4 bases removed from V and 2 bases from J, the gap between germline ends came to 21 bases. The CDR3 protein is CASSPTGTAPNPYEQYF. The DNA of the CDR3 is TGCGCCAGCAGCCCCACCGGGACGGCACCAAATCCCTACGAGCAGTACTTC.

This chain's CDR3 is CASRAGLAGNNEQYF. The CDR3 DNA sequence: TGCGCCAGCAGGGCTGGACTAGCGGGAAACAACGAGCAGTACTTC. The chain couples TRBV5-1 to TRBJ2-7, with 12 bases matching TRBD2. Germline loops: CDR1 SGHRS, CDR2 YFSETQ. V shed 5 bases and J 5 bases; nucleotides not matched to a gene: 8. The CDR3 consists of 15 residues.

V and J are TRBV7-8 and TRBJ2-6; D is perhaps TRBD2 (6 bases). The V end was cut by 5 bases, the J end by 2 bases, with 16 bases between. This CDR3 contains 17 residues. Germline assignment: CDR1 SGHVS and CDR2 FQNEAQ. CDR3 in amino acids: CASSARDFLTGANVLTF. DNA of the CDR3: TGTGCCAGCAGCGCCCGGGACTTCCTCACTGGGGCCAACGTCCTGACTTTC.

This chain uses TRBV10-2 with TRBJ2-6; D remains unclear. Trimming shortened V by 3 bases and J by 0 bases, and 9 bases separated the two germline ends. Germline V lookup: CDR1 WSHSY, CDR2 SAAADI. CDR3 size: 16 residues. CDR3 nucleotide sequence: TGCGCCAGCAGTGATTCGCCCCGCTCTGGGGCCAACGTCCTGACTTTC. It translates to CASSDSPRSGANVLTF.